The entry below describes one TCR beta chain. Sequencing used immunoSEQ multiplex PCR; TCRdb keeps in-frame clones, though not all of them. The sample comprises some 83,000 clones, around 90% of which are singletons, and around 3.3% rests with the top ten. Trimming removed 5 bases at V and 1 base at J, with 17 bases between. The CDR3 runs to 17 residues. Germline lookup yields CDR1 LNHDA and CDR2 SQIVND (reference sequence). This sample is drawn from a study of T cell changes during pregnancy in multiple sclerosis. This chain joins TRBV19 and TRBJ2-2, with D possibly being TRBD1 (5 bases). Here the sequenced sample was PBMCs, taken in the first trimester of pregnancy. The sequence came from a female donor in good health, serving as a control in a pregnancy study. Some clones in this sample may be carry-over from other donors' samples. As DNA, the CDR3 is TGTGCCAGTAGTCCAAAAGGCGGACATAAGAACACCGGGGAGCTGTTTTTT. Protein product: CASSPKGGHKNTGELFF.